The 15 T cell receptor beta chains below were found in one sample sequenced in a study of cytomegalovirus exposure and HLA in healthy donors. Measured with immunoSEQ multiplex PCR; TCRdb has only the in-frame clones, and not every one. The sample lists some 130,000 clones; approximately 84% were seen once. The source material was PBMCs. These receptors all stem from a man aged 30 to 45 in good health and CMV-seropositive.

The CDR3 DNA sequence: TGTGCTAAGACGCGGGAGGAACGGTCACCCCTCCACTTT. This gives the protein CAKTREERSPLHF. The gene calls are TRBV7-2 and TRBJ1-6; D is unclear. The CDR3 loop spans 13 amino acids. Germline V gene data show CDR1 as SGHTA and CDR2 as FQGNSA.

This chain joins TRBV19 and TRBJ1-5; D gene uncertain. The CDR3 is made up of 13 amino acids. The V gene's germline CDR1 is LNHDA and CDR2 SQIVND (reference sequence). Trimming left V 3 bases short and J 5 bases short, with 8 bases between. The CDR3 spells CASSMRRDQPQHF. CDR3 in DNA: TGTGCCAGTAGTATGCGGAGGGATCAGCCCCAGCATTTT.

This clone was seen only a few times. The chain carries TRBV30 and TRBJ1-4; D is unresolved. The ends were cut back, 1 base at V and 6 bases at J, with 12 bases in the middle. The CDR3 is 14 residues long. The germline V gene encodes CDR1 GTSNPN and CDR2 SVGIG (reference sequence). The CDR3: CAWSGGQKDEKLFF. In DNA, the CDR3 is TGTGCCTGGAGTGGCGGGCAGAAAGATGAAAAACTGTTTTTT.

The chain combines TRBV18 with TRBJ2-2; TRBD1 is a possible D gene (6 bases). Trimming pared 3 bases from V and 5 bases from J, leaving 19 bases between. The CDR3 runs to 17 residues. The germline V gene encodes CDR1 KGHSH and CDR2 LQKENI. DNA for the CDR3: TGTGCCAGCTCACCCTCTGGAACAGGGAGTTGGACCGGGGAGCTGTTTTTT. Residues: CASSPSGTGSWTGELFF. The full variable domain, rest sourced from reference TRBV18 and TRBJ2-2, is NAGVMQNPRHLVRRRGQEARLRCSPMKGHSHVYWYRQLPEEGLKFMVYLQKENIIDESGMPKERFSAEFPKEGPSILRIQQVVRGDSAAYFCASSPSGTGSWTGELFFGEGSRLTVL.

The rearrangement joins TRBV28 to TRBJ2-3; tentatively, D is TRBD1 (7 bases). CDR1 MDHEN and CDR2 SYDVKM come from the germline V gene. V dropped 3 bases and J dropped 1 base, with 23 bases sitting between them. The CDR3 has 19 amino acids. This CDR3 is CASSFLQGGRGLGTDTQYF. In DNA form, the CDR3 reads TGTGCCAGCAGTTTCTTGCAGGGGGGAAGGGGGCTAGGCACAGATACGCAGTATTTT.

This chain joins TRBV4-3 and TRBJ2-7; 9 bases match TRBD1. V shed 2 bases and J 4 bases; nucleotides not matched to a gene: 3. The CDR3 sequence is 14 residues long. Germline V gene sequence: CDR1 LGHNA, CDR2 YSLEER. The CDR3 DNA reads TGCGCCAGCAGCCAATCCGGGACAGGGTACGAGCAGTACTTC. It is translated as CASSQSGTGYEQYF.

This clone came up a few times. V usage is TRBV5-5 and J usage is TRBJ1-3; 8 bases fit TRBD1. Germline assignment: CDR1 SGHKS and CDR2 YYEKEE (reference sequence). After removal of 4 bases from V and 3 bases from J, the junction contained 6 bases not matched to a gene. The CDR3 totals 15 residues. DNA of the CDR3: TGTGCCAGCAGCATGACAGGGGATTATGGAAACACCATATATTTT. Its translation is CASSMTGDYGNTIYF.

This clone was counted ten times or more. The chain links TRBV7-6 to TRBJ2-1, with 13 bases aligning to TRBD2. In germline, CDR1 is SGHVS, CDR2 FNYEAQ. The trim removed 0 bases at V and 7 bases at J, leaving 3 bases unmatched. The CDR3 runs to 16 residues. The CDR3 DNA is TGTGCCAGCAGCTTAGCGACTAGCGGGGGGTTTAATGAGCAGTTCTTC. As protein: CASSLATSGGFNEQFF.

The chain combines TRBV9 with TRBJ2-3; 11 bases line up with TRBD2. The V segment lost 4 bases and the J segment 2 bases; nucleotides outside the gene matches: 6. This CDR3 is built from 16 residues. The germline CDR1 and CDR2 sequences are SGDLS and YYNGEE. In DNA form, the CDR3 reads TGTGCCAGCAGCTTCCTAGCGGGAGGAGACACAGATACGCAGTATTTT. Residues: CASSFLAGGDTDTQYF.

The chain employs TRBV27 and TRBJ2-7; 8 bases agree with TRBD1. With 4 bases clipped from V and 3 bases from J, the junction kept 8 bases outside the gene matches. The germline V gene encodes CDR1 MNHEY and CDR2 SMNVEV (reference sequence). The CDR3 runs to 15 residues. The CDR3 region is CASSSYRDRNYEQYF. The CDR3 DNA follows: TGTGCCAGCAGTTCCTACCGGGACAGGAACTACGAGCAGTACTTC.

This clone was observed a single time. The genes are TRBV14 and TRBJ2-5; possibly TRBD1 for D (8 bases). CDR3 length equals 15 residues. The V gene's germline CDR1 is SGHDN and CDR2 FVKESK. V lost 4 bases, J lost 7 bases, and 19 bases lay in between. CDR3 nucleotides: TGTGCCAGCAGCCCAATACAGGGGGGGCCGTGGACCCAGTACTTC. It encodes CASSPIQGGPWTQYF.

The V and J genes are TRBV6-6 and TRBJ1-6; D gene uncertain. V lost 6 bases to trimming and J lost 6 bases, with 6 bases between them. The CDR3 length is 12 residues. CDR1 and CDR2 (germline): MNHNY, SVGAGI (reference sequence). The CDR3 DNA sequence: TGTGCCAGCAGCCTCCTTAATTCACCCCTCCACTTT. Translation gives CASSLLNSPLHF.

J is TRBJ2-1 and V is TRBV18, with 9 bases lining up with TRBD1. CDR1 and CDR2 (germline): KGHSH, LQKENI. Losses at the gene ends were 5 bases for V and 4 bases for J; bases not matched to a gene: 6. The CDR3 spans 15 residues. The chain's CDR3 is CASSAGTGPYNEQFF. The CDR3 nucleotides read TGTGCCAGCTCAGCCGGGACAGGGCCTTACAATGAGCAGTTCTTC. Combining the CDR3 with reference TRBV18 and TRBJ2-1 gives the whole variable domain NAGVMQNPRHLVRRRGQEARLRCSPMKGHSHVYWYRQLPEEGLKFMVYLQKENIIDESGMPKERFSAEFPKEGPSILRIQQVVRGDSAAYFCASSAGTGPYNEQFFGPGTRLTVL.

The rearrangement links TRBV6-5 to TRBJ1-2, with D uncertain. The CDR3 consists of 12 residues. V was cut by 5 bases and J by 6 bases, with 10 bases left in between. Germline V gives CDR1 MNHEY, CDR2 SVGAGI. The CDR3 DNA sequence: TGTGCCAGCAGTCCCGAGGGCCATGGCTACACCTTC. Translation gives CASSPEGHGYTF.

The chain links TRBV5-1 to TRBJ2-2; unclear D gene. CDR3 length: 16 residues. Germline values: CDR1 SGHRS, CDR2 YFSETQ. Trimming pared 0 bases from V and 0 bases from J, leaving 9 bases between. As DNA, the CDR3 is TGCGCCAGCAGCTTGGGGTCATCTACGAACACCGGGGAGCTGTTTTTT. This codes for CASSLGSSTNTGELFF.